These 24 T cell receptor beta chains originate from one sample sequenced in a study of blood T cell repertoires in COVID-19 (dated by TCRdb to about 2020). To prepare the library, the immunoSEQ multiplex PCR assay was applied. TCRdb re-hosts the immuneACCESS table, in-frame sequences only. Its copies lack some clones; in the studies checked, an unresolved V gene accounts for under half of them, and the cause for the rest is not known. For this sample the table gives more than 300,000 clones, of which 70% to 90% were detected only once. The ten largest clones take up more than 9% of the sample. Sequences were obtained from peripheral blood. The receptors here all came from a woman in her thirties with COVID-19, enrolled during active disease.

The gene calls are TRBV24-1 and TRBJ1-1, with a tentative D call TRBD1 (5 bases). The germline V gene has CDR1 KGHDR and CDR2 SFDVKD. Trimming took 5 bases from V and 8 from J, leaving 8 bases between them. The length of the CDR3 is 11 residues. The CDR3 spells CATSADSEAFF. The CDR3 region has the DNA TGTGCCACCAGTGCCGACAGCGAAGCTTTCTTT.

V usage is TRBV10-3 and J usage is TRBJ1-3, with 11 positions matching TRBD1. The CDR3 contains 16 residues. J gave up 4 bases and V 2 bases, and 4 bases lay outside the gene matches. Germline V gives CDR1 ENHRY, CDR2 SYGVKD. The CDR3 DNA follows: TGTGCCATCAGTGAGCCGGGACAGGGGGGAGGAAACACCATATATTTT. The encoded protein is CAISEPGQGGGNTIYF.

V gene TRBV30 combines with J gene TRBJ1-2; TRBD1 is a possible D gene (5 bases). CDR3 length: 15 residues. Germline V gene sequence: CDR1 GTSNPN, CDR2 SVGIG (reference sequence). Trimming pared 0 bases from V and 7 bases from J, leaving 18 bases between. Written as DNA, the CDR3 is TGTGCCTGGAGTGTAAAACGGGGGGGTGTCGGTGGCTACACCTTC. Translated, it gives CAWSVKRGGVGGYTF.

The chain has TRBV7-9 and TRBJ2-3; TRBD2 matches 9 bases. Germline V gene sequence: CDR1 SEHNR, CDR2 FQNEAQ (reference sequence). This CDR3 has 16 residues. V gave up 9 bases and J gave up 0 bases; unmatched junction bases: 10. CDR3 sequence reads: CASPATSGPSTDTQYF. CDR3 nucleotides: TGTGCCAGTCCAGCGACTAGCGGACCTAGCACAGATACGCAGTATTTT.

The CDR3 region is CASRGTGGSTGELFF. CDR3 bases: TGTGCCAGCAGAGGGACAGGGGGTAGTACCGGGGAGCTGTTTTTT. The V call is TRBV6-4, the J call TRBJ2-2; TRBD1 matches at 11 bases. J lost 5 bases, V lost 6 bases, and 5 bases had no gene match. This CDR3 spans 15 amino acids. Germline V lookup: CDR1 MRHNA, CDR2 SNTAGT.

Only one count was recorded for this clone. This rearrangement joins TRBV3-1 (or the pseudogene TRBV3-2) to TRBJ2-5; the D is unclear. The CDR3 loop spans 13 amino acids. Germline CDR1 is LGHDT and CDR2 is YNNKEL (reference sequence). V was shortened by 0 bases and J by 2 bases, with 4 bases between the two germline ends. This CDR3 is CASSQERQETQYF. In nucleotides, the CDR3 is TGTGCCAGCAGCCAAGAGAGGCAAGAGACCCAGTACTTC.

This clone was recorded only once. The chain is built from TRBV4-3 and TRBJ2-7; no reliable D call. From germline, CDR1 is LGHNA and CDR2 YSLEER. The CDR3 loop spans 14 amino acids. V lost 0 bases to trimming and J lost 3 bases, with 9 bases between them. CDR3 region: CASSQEGGYYEQYF. CDR3 nucleotide sequence: TGCGCCAGCAGCCAAGAAGGCGGCTACTACGAGCAGTACTTC.

This clone was detected only once. Within the sample, other DNA sequences also encode this same CDR3. The CDR3 loop reads CASSSGQGGNQPQHF. CDR3 bases: TGTGCCAGCAGTTCGGGACAGGGTGGAAATCAGCCCCAGCATTTT. The J gene is TRBJ1-5, the V gene TRBV28; 9 bases match TRBD1. CDR1 is MDHEN and CDR2 is SYDVKM in the germline V gene. V lost 4 bases to trimming and J lost 4 bases; unmatched junction nucleotides: 5. The CDR3 runs 15 residues.

This rearrangement joins TRBV5-1 to TRBJ2-2; possible D gene TRBD2, 5 bases. Germline CDR1 is SGHRS and CDR2 is YFSETQ. The CDR3 extends over 14 amino acids. V gave up 1 base and J gave up 5 bases, with 9 bases separating them. The chain's CDR3 is CASSLRQRTGELFF. The CDR3 DNA is TGCGCCAGCAGCTTGAGGCAGCGGACCGGGGAGCTGTTTTTT.

The chain has TRBV27 and TRBJ2-1, with D tentatively TRBD1 (6 bases). Germline lookup yields CDR1 MNHEY and CDR2 SMNVEV (reference sequence). The CDR3 extends over 13 amino acids. Between the trimmed V and J ends, which lost 3 bases and 7 bases, there was a span of 10 bases. The CDR3 sequence is CASSLAGDNEQFF. CDR3 nucleotide sequence: TGTGCCAGCAGTTTGGCAGGGGATAATGAGCAGTTCTTC.

The chain joins TRBV19 to TRBJ1-2; D call uncertain. CDR3 length: 12 residues. Germline V lookup: CDR1 LNHDA, CDR2 SQIVND (reference sequence). The V end was cut by 5 bases, the J end by 7 bases, with 11 bases between. CDR3 sequence reads: CASSARDFGYTF. The CDR3 DNA is TGTGCCAGTAGTGCACGGGATTTTGGCTACACCTTC.

The J gene is TRBJ2-7, the V gene TRBV28, with a tentative D call TRBD1 (5 bases). Germline assignment: CDR1 MDHEN and CDR2 SYDVKM. This CDR3 spans 12 amino acids. Trimming shortened V by 5 bases and J by 4 bases, and 9 bases separated the two germline ends. CDR3 coding DNA: TGTGCCAGCAGTCGGACACTGTACGAGCAGTACTTC. Amino acid sequence: CASSRTLYEQYF.

The chain has TRBV30 and TRBJ1-2; no firm D call. V lost 0 bases to trimming and J lost 3 bases, with 8 bases between them. This CDR3 is built from 13 residues. CDR1 and CDR2 from the germline V gene are GTSNPN and SVGIG (reference sequence). The CDR3 coding sequence is TGTGCCTGGAGTGTTTCGTTAGACTATGGCTACACCTTC. Amino acids: CAWSVSLDYGYTF.

The V gene is TRBV4-1, the J gene TRBJ2-2; D perhaps matches TRBD2 (6 bases). Trimming removed 1 base at V and 4 bases at J, with 16 bases between. The CDR3 consists of 17 residues. Germline V gene data show CDR1 as MGHRA and CDR2 as YSYEKL. The CDR3 reads CASSQVRGGAITGELFF. The DNA for the CDR3 is TGCGCCAGCAGCCAAGTAAGAGGAGGGGCTATCACCGGGGAGCTGTTTTTT.

The V gene is TRBV5-1, the J gene TRBJ1-2; D gene ambiguous. Per the germline V gene, CDR1 is SGHRS and CDR2 is YFSETQ. This CDR3 spans 14 amino acids. Deletions cut 2 bases from V and 7 bases from J, with 15 bases between. CDR3 loop: CASSLTGFSTGYTF. The DNA for the CDR3 is TGCGCCAGCAGCTTAACGGGTTTCTCAACTGGCTACACCTTC.

This chain connects TRBV11-2 to TRBJ1-1; D uncertain. Looked up from germline, CDR1 is SGHAT and CDR2 is FQNNGV. The CDR3 sequence is 13 residues long. V was cut by 6 bases and J by 4 bases, with 12 bases left in between. Here the CDR3 reads CASRGDSGTEAFF. For the CDR3, the DNA is TGTGCCAGCAGGGGAGATTCGGGCACTGAAGCTTTCTTT.

This sequence joins TRBV4-1 and TRBJ2-6; D is perhaps TRBD1 (5 bases). CDR1 is MGHRA, CDR2 YSYEKL, per germline. The CDR3 sequence is 16 residues long. Trimming took off 5 bases at V and 4 bases at J, with 15 bases between the two ends. CDR3 coding DNA: TGCGCCAGCAGCTCAGATGGCAGGGCCGGGGCCAACGTCCTGACTTTC. It is translated as CASSSDGRAGANVLTF.

On this clone: Additional DNA sequences in this sample encode the identical CDR3. V is TRBV9 and J is TRBJ2-5, with 7 positions matching TRBD2. The V and J ends lost 0 bases and 5 bases, in that order; junction bases with no gene match: 7. The germline V gene has CDR1 SGDLS and CDR2 YYNGEE. The length of the CDR3 is 15 residues. The CDR3 nucleotides are TGTGCCAGCAGCGTAGTAGGCGGGAGTGGGGAGACCCAGTACTTC. Protein product: CASSVVGGSGETQYF. Drawing the rest from reference TRBV9 and TRBJ2-5, the complete variable domain is DSGVTQTPKHLITATGQRVTLRCSPRSGDLSVYWYQQSLDQGLQFLIQYYNGEERAKGNILERFSAQQFPDLHSELNLSSLELGDSALYFCASSVVGGSGETQYFGPGTRLLVL.

The V gene is TRBV7-2, the J gene TRBJ2-1, with a possible D match to TRBD2 (6 bases). V lost 4 bases and J 7 bases, leaving 20 bases between the germline ends. The CDR3 is made up of 16 amino acids. Germline CDR1 and CDR2: SGHTA and FQGNSA. The CDR3 bases are TGTGCCAGCAGCTCTCAGGCGGGAAGCCTCTGGAATGAGCAGTTCTTC. Protein sequence: CASSSQAGSLWNEQFF. The full variable domain, with the rest looked up from reference TRBV7-2 and TRBJ2-1, is GAGVSQSPSNKVTEKGKDVELRCDPISGHTALYWYRQSLGQGLEFLIYFQGNSAPDKSGLPSDRFSAERTGGSVSTLTIQRTQQEDSAVYLCASSSQAGSLWNEQFFGPGTRLTVL.

This chain joins TRBV11-1 and TRBJ2-7; 11 nucleotides line up with TRBD1. The germline V gene encodes CDR1 SGHAT and CDR2 FQDESV (reference sequence). This CDR3 has 14 amino acids. Trimming at V came to 1 base and at J to 5 bases, leaving 1 base not matched to a gene. CDR3 region: CASSLEDRGHEQYF. The DNA of the CDR3 is TGTGCCAGCAGCTTAGAGGACAGGGGGCACGAGCAGTACTTC.

V gene TRBV7-8 combines with J gene TRBJ2-3; 8 nucleotides line up with TRBD2. The CDR3 runs 15 residues. Trimming cost V 4 bases and J 0 bases; bases outside gene matches: 3. The V gene's germline CDR1 is SGHVS and CDR2 FQNEAQ. The CDR3, as DNA: TGTGCCAGCAGCTGGCGGGAGGAAAGCACAGATACGCAGTATTTT. Its protein product is CASSWREESTDTQYF.

The V and J genes are TRBV10-3 and TRBJ2-3, with 7 bases aligning to TRBD2. This CDR3 region has 14 residues. V shed 2 bases and J 7 bases; nucleotides not matched to a gene: 6. Germline values: CDR1 ENHRY, CDR2 SYGVKD. For the CDR3, the DNA is TGTGCCATCAGTGAGGCTAGCGGTTTATATACGCAGTATTTT. Residues: CAISEASGLYTQYF.

The rearrangement links TRBV6-6 to TRBJ2-4; TRBD2 aligns across 8 bases. The CDR3 has 12 amino acids. V gave up 10 bases and J gave up 1 base; unmatched junction bases: 0. Germline V lookup: CDR1 MNHNY, CDR2 SVGAGI (reference sequence). The CDR3 loop is CATSGAKNIQYF. CDR3 DNA: TGTGCCACTAGCGGGGCCAAAAACATTCAGTACTTC.

This sequence joins TRBV7-8 and TRBJ2-5; 8 positions agree with TRBD1. The CDR3 has 16 amino acids. Germline V lookup: CDR1 SGHVS, CDR2 FQNEAQ. V trimming: 2 bases; J trimming: 1 base; junction bases outside the gene matches: 6. The CDR3 sequence is CASSLQGALVQETQYF. CDR3 in DNA: TGTGCCAGCAGCTTACAGGGGGCGTTGGTCCAAGAGACCCAGTACTTC.